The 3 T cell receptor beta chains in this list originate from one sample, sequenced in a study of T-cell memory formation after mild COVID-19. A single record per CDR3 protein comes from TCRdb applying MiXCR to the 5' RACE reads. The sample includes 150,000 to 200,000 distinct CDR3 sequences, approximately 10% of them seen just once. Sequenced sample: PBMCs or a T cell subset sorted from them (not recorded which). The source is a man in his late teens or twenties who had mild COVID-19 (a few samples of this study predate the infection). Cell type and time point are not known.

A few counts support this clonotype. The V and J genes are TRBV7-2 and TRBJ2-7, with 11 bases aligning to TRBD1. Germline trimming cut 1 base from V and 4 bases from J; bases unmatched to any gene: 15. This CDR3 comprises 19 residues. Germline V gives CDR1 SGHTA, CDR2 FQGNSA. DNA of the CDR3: TGTGCCAGCAGCTTAGTCTTTTTAGTAGGGACAGGGGGATCTTACGAGCAGTACTTC. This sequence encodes CASSLVFLVGTGGSYEQYF.

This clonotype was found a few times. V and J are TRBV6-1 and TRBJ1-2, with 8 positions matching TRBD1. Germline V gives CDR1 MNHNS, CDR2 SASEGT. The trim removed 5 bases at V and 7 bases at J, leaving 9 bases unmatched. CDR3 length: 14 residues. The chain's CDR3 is CASSSPGGGAGYTF. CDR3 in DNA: TGTGCCAGCAGTTCACCAGGGGGCGGGGCTGGCTACACCTTC.

CDR3 in DNA: TGCAGTGCTAGAGTGCTTGCCTCAGAAGGGAAACTGTTTTTT. Its protein product is CSARVLASEGKLFF. The chain couples TRBV20-1 to TRBJ1-4, with D unclear. The V and J ends lost 1 base and 11 bases respectively, with 17 bases between them. The CDR3 has 14 residues. Germline V gene lookup returns CDR1 DFQATT and CDR2 SNEGSKA (reference sequence).